These T cell receptor beta chains were read from a single sample in a study of blood T cell repertoires in COVID-19. TCRdb's table, derived via immunoSEQ multiplex PCR, lists solely in-frame clones and lacks some. The sample has some 210,000 clones, around 90% seen once. Specimen: peripheral blood. These receptors all come from a man aged 55 to 70 who had recovered from COVID-19. The CDR3 runs from the conserved cysteine through the conserved F or W. A D gene is named only where the DNA matches it firmly. Rows give clone size only sometimes, using once, few, many, or a class for an expanded clone.

TRBJ2-3 | TRBV5-1 | - | TRBD2 | CASSFGLAGGDTQYF | TGCGCCAGCAGCTTCGGACTAGCGGGAGGGGATACGCAGTATTTT
TRBJ2-7 | TRBV25-1 | - | - | CASGPSRVQYF | TGTGCCAGCGGCCCCAGCAGGGTGCAGTACTTC
TRBJ2-7 | TRBV10-3 | - | - | CAIGQSSYEQYF | TGTGCCATTGGACAGAGCTCCTACGAGCAGTACTTC
TRBJ2-7 | TRBV28 | - | TRBD2 | CASITSGNSYEQYF | TGTGCCAGCATCACTAGCGGGAACTCCTACGAGCAGTACTTC
TRBJ2-3 | TRBV4-2 | - | TRBD1 | CASSQVRVGQFSTDTQYF | TGTGCCAGCAGCCAAGTTAGGGTGGGACAGTTTAGCACAGATACGCAGTATTTT
TRBJ2-3 | TRBV9 | - | - | CASSFQLAPTDTQYF | TGTGCCAGCAGTTTTCAGTTGGCCCCCACAGATACGCAGTATTTT
TRBJ2-7 | TRBV5-6 | - | TRBD2 | CASSLGGRGYYEQYF | TGTGCCAGCAGCTTAGGCGGGAGGGGTTATTACGAGCAGTACTTC
TRBJ1-2 | TRBV3-1/TRBV3-2 | once | - | CAVSRGGYGYTF | TGTGCCGTCAGCCGGGGCGGCTATGGCTACACCTTC
TRBJ2-7 | TRBV5-1 | - | TRBD1 | CASSWDRGPYEQYF | TGCGCCAGCAGCTGGGACAGGGGACCCTACGAGCAGTACTTC
TRBJ2-5 | TRBV9 | once | - | CASSVGGTYLETQYF | TGTGCCAGCAGCGTAGGGGGCACCTACTTAGAGACCCAGTACTTC
TRBJ1-1 | TRBV5-5 | - | - | CASSTQGNTEAFF | TGTGCCAGCAGCACTCAGGGGAACACTGAAGCTTTCTTT
TRBJ2-7 | TRBV5-4 | - | TRBD2 | CASSPELAGARYEQYF | TGTGCCAGCAGTCCAGAACTAGCGGGGGCTCGTTACGAGCAGTACTTC
TRBJ2-1 | TRBV9 | - | TRBD2 | CASSVGLREGRDEQFF | TGTGCCAGCAGCGTAGGGTTGCGGGAGGGCCGGGATGAGCAGTTCTTC
TRBJ1-4 | TRBV4-3 | - | TRBD1 | CASSLRDRAYSEKLFF | TGCGCCAGCAGCCTACGGGACAGGGCGTATTCCGAAAAACTGTTTTTT
TRBJ1-1 | TRBV7-9 | once | - | CASSPVAGEAFF | TGTGCCAGCAGCCCAGTGGCAGGTGAAGCTTTCTTT
TRBJ1-5 | TRBV27 | - | - | CASTGRGGGNQPQHF | TGTGCCAGCACCGGGCGGGGGGGTGGCAATCAGCCCCAGCATTTT
TRBJ2-7 | TRBV5-4 | once | - | CASSDNPGKYYEQYF | TGTGCCAGCAGCGACAATCCGGGAAAATACTACGAGCAGTACTTC
TRBJ2-1 | TRBV27 | - | TRBD1 | CASSTGQGVDEQFF | TGTGCCAGCAGCACGGGACAGGGGGTCGATGAGCAGTTCTTC
TRBJ2-3 | TRBV18 | once | TRBD2 | CASSPSAGGSTDTQYF | TGTGCCAGCTCACCCTCAGCGGGGGGAAGCACAGATACGCAGTATTTT
TRBJ1-1 | TRBV12-5 | - | TRBD1 | CASSGQANTEAFF | TGTGCTAGTAGTGGACAGGCGAATACTGAAGCTTTCTTT
TRBJ2-1 | TRBV7-3 | - | - | CASSLGGNYNEQFF | TGTGCCAGCAGCTTAGGCGGGAACTACAATGAGCAGTTCTTC
TRBJ2-7 | TRBV18 | - | - | CASSPPGFGSYEQYF | TGTGCCAGCTCACCGCCGGGATTCGGATCCTACGAGCAGTACTTC
TRBJ1-4 | TRBV15 | - | TRBD1 | CATSGDRTGRGEKLFF | TGTGCCACCAGCGGGGACCGGACAGGGCGAGGTGAAAAACTGTTTTTT
TRBJ2-2 | TRBV4-2 | - | TRBD2 | CASSQPRLAANTGELFF | TGTGCCAGCAGCCAACCACGACTAGCGGCGAACACCGGGGAGCTGTTTTTT
TRBJ2-7 | TRBV27 | - | TRBD1 | CASSSLRGKTGGPGEQYF | TGTGCCAGCAGTTCCCTCCGAGGAAAGACAGGGGGCCCGGGTGAGCAGTACTTC
TRBJ1-1 | TRBV7-8 | - | TRBD1 | CASSPRDRGRATEAFF | TGTGCCAGCAGCCCGCGGGACAGGGGTAGAGCGACTGAAGCTTTCTTT
TRBJ1-4 | TRBV7-9 | few | TRBD1 | CASSLTTGGIEKLFF | TGTGCCAGCAGCTTAACGACAGGGGGCATTGAAAAACTGTTTTTT
TRBJ2-7 | TRBV5-5 | - | - | CASSYLTGRSGEQYF | TGTGCCAGCAGCTACCTGACAGGGAGGAGCGGCGAGCAGTACTTC
TRBJ2-4 | TRBV5-6 | - | - | CASSPLGGKNIQYF | TGTGCCAGCAGCCCGCTAGGCGGAAAAAACATTCAGTACTTC
TRBJ2-7 | TRBV28 | - | TRBD1 | CASSRDRGEQYF | TGTGCCAGCAGCCGAGACAGGGGCGAGCAGTACTTC
TRBJ1-5 | TRBV21-1 | - | - | CASSVMTALGVRNQPQHF | TGTGCCAGTTCCGTTATGACAGCCCTCGGTGTGAGAAATCAGCCCCAGCATTTT
TRBJ1-5 | TRBV9 | - | - | CASSLGHANQPQHF | TGTGCCAGCAGCTTGGGACACGCCAATCAGCCCCAGCATTTT
TRBJ1-6 | TRBV6-2/TRBV6-3 | - | TRBD1 | CASSYSGTEEISSYNSPLHF | TGTGCCAGCAGTTACTCGGGGACAGAAGAAATAAGCTCCTATAATTCACCCCTCCACTTT
TRBJ1-2 | TRBV24-1 | - | - | CATSETGQESYTF | TGTGCCACCAGTGAAACAGGGCAAGAGAGCTACACCTTC
TRBJ2-1 | TRBV19 | - | TRBD2 | CASSLKGTSGSLYNEQFF | TGTGCCAGTAGCCTGAAAGGGACTAGCGGGAGCCTCTACAATGAGCAGTTCTTC
TRBJ2-3 | TRBV5-1 | - | - | CASSLRKAPSTDTQYF | TGCGCCAGCAGCTTGAGAAAAGCTCCTTCGACAGATACGCAGTATTTT
TRBJ1-1 | TRBV5-6 | - | TRBD1 | CASSRQGMSTEAFF | TGTGCCAGCAGTCGACAGGGTATGAGCACTGAAGCTTTCTTT
TRBJ2-2 | TRBV12-1 | - | - | CASSPLGLAGVNTGELFF | TGTGCCAGCAGCCCTTTGGGACTAGCGGGAGTTAACACCGGGGAGCTGTTTTTT
TRBJ1-1 | TRBV5-1 | - | TRBD1 | CASSPDRGHGNTEAFF | TGCGCCAGCAGTCCCGACAGGGGGCACGGGAACACTGAAGCTTTCTTT
TRBJ2-1 | TRBV5-6 | - | - | CASSLEKRVNSYNEQFF | TGTGCCAGCAGCTTGGAAAAGCGGGTGAACTCCTACAATGAGCAGTTCTTC
TRBJ2-6 | TRBV5-1 | - | - | CASSLAGVPNSGANVLTF | TGCGCCAGCAGCTTAGCCGGGGTTCCCAACTCTGGGGCCAACGTCCTGACTTTC
TRBJ2-1 | TRBV7-3 | - | TRBD2 | CASSFGTSGGAGNEQFF | TGTGCCAGCAGCTTTGGGACTAGCGGGGGGGCAGGGAATGAGCAGTTCTTC
TRBJ1-1 | TRBV7-3 | - | TRBD1 | CASSLTADRFTEAFF | TGTGCCAGCAGCTTAACAGCGGACAGGTTCACTGAAGCTTTCTTT
TRBJ2-1 | TRBV7-9 | once | TRBD2 | CASSKLADLYNEQFF | TGTGCCAGCAGCAAACTAGCGGACTTATACAATGAGCAGTTCTTC
TRBJ1-5 | TRBV7-2 | - | TRBD1 | CASSLDRGSSNQPQHF | TGTGCCAGCAGCTTAGACAGGGGGTCGAGCAATCAGCCCCAGCATTTT
TRBJ2-1 | TRBV28 | - | - | CASSLLAPEQFF | TGTGCCAGCAGTTTACTAGCACCTGAGCAGTTCTTC
TRBJ2-3 | TRBV12-5 | - | - | CASGLGTNSGFDTQYF | TGTGCTAGTGGTTTGGGGACAAATTCGGGTTTTGATACGCAGTATTTT
TRBJ2-3 | TRBV9 | - | TRBD2 | CASSVAPAGAPLDTQYF | TGTGCCAGCAGCGTAGCTCCAGCGGGAGCCCCTTTAGATACGCAGTATTTT
TRBJ2-1 | TRBV6-5 | few | TRBD1 | CASNPDRGRLEQFF | TGTGCCAGCAACCCCGACAGGGGGCGCCTTGAGCAGTTCTTC
TRBJ2-3 | TRBV25-1 | once | TRBD2 | CASSPLAGGNTDTQYF | TGTGCCAGCAGTCCCCTCGCGGGAGGGAACACAGATACGCAGTATTTT
TRBJ1-2 | TRBV10-3 | - | TRBD1 | CAIVRGQGTGDGYTF | TGTGCCATCGTCCGCGGACAGGGCACGGGAGATGGCTACACCTTC
TRBJ2-1 | TRBV28 | once | TRBD1 | CASSSGQGGEQFF | TGTGCCAGCAGTTCGGGACAGGGAGGTGAGCAGTTCTTC
TRBJ2-7 | TRBV27 | - | - | CASSRTGRGSEQYF | TGTGCCAGCAGTCGGACAGGGAGGGGAAGCGAGCAGTACTTC
TRBJ2-3 | TRBV2 | - | - | CASSGSRGSTDTQYF | TGTGCCAGCAGTGGTAGTCGGGGGAGCACAGATACGCAGTATTTT
TRBJ2-1 | TRBV28 | once | - | CASRDQEQFF | TGTGCCAGCAGAGATCAGGAGCAGTTCTTC